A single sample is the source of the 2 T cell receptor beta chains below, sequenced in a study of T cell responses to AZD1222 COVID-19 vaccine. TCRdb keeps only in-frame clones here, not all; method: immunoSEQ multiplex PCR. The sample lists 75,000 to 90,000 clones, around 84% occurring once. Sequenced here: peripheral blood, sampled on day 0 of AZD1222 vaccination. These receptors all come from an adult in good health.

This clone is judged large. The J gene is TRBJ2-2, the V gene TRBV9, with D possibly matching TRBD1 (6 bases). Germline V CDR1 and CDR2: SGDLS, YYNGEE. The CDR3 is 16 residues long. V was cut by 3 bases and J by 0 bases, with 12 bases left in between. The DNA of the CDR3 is TGTGCCAGCAGCGAAGGACAGCTTTCGAACACCGGGGAGCTGTTTTTT. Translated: CASSEGQLSNTGELFF.

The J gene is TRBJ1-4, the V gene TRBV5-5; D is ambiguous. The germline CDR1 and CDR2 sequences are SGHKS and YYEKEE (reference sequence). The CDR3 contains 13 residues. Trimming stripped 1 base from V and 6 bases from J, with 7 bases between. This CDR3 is CASSLRRDEKLFF. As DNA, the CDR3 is TGTGCCAGCAGCTTGAGGAGGGATGAAAAACTGTTTTTT.